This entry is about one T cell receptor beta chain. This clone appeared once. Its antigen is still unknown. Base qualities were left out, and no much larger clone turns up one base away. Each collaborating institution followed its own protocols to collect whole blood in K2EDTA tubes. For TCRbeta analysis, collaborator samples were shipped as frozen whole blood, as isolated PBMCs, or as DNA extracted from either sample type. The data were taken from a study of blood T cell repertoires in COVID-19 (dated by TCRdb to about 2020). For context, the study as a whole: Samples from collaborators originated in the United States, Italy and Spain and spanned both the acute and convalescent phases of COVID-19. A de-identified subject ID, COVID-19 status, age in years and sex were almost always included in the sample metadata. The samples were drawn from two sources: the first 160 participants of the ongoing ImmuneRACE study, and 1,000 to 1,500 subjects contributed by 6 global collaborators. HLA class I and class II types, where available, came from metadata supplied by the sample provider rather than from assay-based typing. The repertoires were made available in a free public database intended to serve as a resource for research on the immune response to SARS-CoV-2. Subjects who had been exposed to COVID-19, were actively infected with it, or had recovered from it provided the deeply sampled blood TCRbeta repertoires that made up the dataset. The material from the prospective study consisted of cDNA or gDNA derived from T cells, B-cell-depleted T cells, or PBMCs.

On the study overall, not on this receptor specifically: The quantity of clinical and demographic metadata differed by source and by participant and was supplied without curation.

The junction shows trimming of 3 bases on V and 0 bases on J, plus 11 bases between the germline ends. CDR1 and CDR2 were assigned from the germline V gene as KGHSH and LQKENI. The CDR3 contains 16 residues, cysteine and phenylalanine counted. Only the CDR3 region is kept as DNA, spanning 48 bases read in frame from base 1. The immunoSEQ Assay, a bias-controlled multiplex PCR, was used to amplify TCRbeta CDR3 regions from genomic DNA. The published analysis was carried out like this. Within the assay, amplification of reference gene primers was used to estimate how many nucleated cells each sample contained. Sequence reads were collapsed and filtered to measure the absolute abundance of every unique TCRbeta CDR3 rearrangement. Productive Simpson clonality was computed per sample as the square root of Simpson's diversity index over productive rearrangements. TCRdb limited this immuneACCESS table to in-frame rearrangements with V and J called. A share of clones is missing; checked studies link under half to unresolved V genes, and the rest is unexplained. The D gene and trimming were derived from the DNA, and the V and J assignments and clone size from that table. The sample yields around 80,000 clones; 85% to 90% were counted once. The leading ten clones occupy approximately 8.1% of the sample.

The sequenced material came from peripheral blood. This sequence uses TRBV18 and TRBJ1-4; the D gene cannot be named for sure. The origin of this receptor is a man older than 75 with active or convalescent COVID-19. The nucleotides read TGTGCCAGCTCACCTCGGAGGGCTGCAACTAATGAAAAACTGTTTTTT. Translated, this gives CASSPRRAATNEKLFF. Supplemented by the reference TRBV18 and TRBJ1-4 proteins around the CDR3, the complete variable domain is NAGVMQNPRHLVRRRGQEARLRCSPMKGHSHVYWYRQLPEEGLKFMVYLQKENIIDESGMPKERFSAEFPKEGPSILRIQQVVRGDSAAYFCASSPRRAATNEKLFFGSGTQLSVL.